The clone carrying this T cell receptor (beta chain) was counted ten times or more. What it binds is not known. The data belong to a study of T cells in Graves' hyperthyroidism and ophthalmopathy. At the level of the study: Peripheral blood was obtained at initial diagnosis, preceding any treatment. Study-wide points: Using 13 V-J features, a model discriminated ophthalmopathy from stable hyperthyroidism.

This CDR3 is built from 13 residues. Germline V gene sequence: CDR1 KGHSH, CDR2 LQKENI. Trimming took 6 bases from V and 9 from J; bases not matched to a gene: 9. Diagnosing involved the use of clinical symptoms, serum thyroxine and TRAb, thyroid ultrasound and orbital computed tomography. 10 ml fresh peripheral blood yielded the PBMCs. The TCR beta CDR3 regions underwent amplification using RNA transcripts as the source. In the first-round RT-PCR of the TCR CDR3, the HTBI primer set was used. A single record per CDR3 protein comes from TCRdb applying MiXCR to the multiplex PCR reads. This table holds some 340,000 distinct CDR3 sequences, roughly 15% found once.

This sequence was found in a woman aged 40 to 49 with Graves' ophthalmopathy. Material: blood. The V call is TRBV18, the J call TRBJ2-7, with 9 bases fitting TRBD1. This chain's CDR3 is CASSPDRGSRQYF. The DNA of the CDR3 is TGTGCCAGCTCTCCGGACAGGGGTTCTCGGCAGTACTTC.